This T cell receptor (beta chain) emerged from a study of blood T cells in healthy people across ages. Next came a second PCR, run for about 7 to 12 cycles, which used a sample-barcoded 5' primer along with a J-beta primer mix. TCRdb independently ran MiXCR on the 5' RACE reads; one entry per CDR3 protein. Of approximately 880,000 distinct CDR3 sequences listed, 48% are singletons. Material: blood. This TCR was recovered from a young man in good health.

The DNA of the CDR3 is TGTGCCAGCACCAAAACAGATATCTATGGCTACACCTTC. Translated: CASTKTDIYGYTF. V and J are TRBV7-9 and TRBJ1-2; no reliable D call. Looked up from germline, CDR1 is SEHNR and CDR2 is FQNEAQ (reference sequence). V lost 7 bases, J lost 4 bases, and 13 bases lay in between. CDR3 length: 13 residues.